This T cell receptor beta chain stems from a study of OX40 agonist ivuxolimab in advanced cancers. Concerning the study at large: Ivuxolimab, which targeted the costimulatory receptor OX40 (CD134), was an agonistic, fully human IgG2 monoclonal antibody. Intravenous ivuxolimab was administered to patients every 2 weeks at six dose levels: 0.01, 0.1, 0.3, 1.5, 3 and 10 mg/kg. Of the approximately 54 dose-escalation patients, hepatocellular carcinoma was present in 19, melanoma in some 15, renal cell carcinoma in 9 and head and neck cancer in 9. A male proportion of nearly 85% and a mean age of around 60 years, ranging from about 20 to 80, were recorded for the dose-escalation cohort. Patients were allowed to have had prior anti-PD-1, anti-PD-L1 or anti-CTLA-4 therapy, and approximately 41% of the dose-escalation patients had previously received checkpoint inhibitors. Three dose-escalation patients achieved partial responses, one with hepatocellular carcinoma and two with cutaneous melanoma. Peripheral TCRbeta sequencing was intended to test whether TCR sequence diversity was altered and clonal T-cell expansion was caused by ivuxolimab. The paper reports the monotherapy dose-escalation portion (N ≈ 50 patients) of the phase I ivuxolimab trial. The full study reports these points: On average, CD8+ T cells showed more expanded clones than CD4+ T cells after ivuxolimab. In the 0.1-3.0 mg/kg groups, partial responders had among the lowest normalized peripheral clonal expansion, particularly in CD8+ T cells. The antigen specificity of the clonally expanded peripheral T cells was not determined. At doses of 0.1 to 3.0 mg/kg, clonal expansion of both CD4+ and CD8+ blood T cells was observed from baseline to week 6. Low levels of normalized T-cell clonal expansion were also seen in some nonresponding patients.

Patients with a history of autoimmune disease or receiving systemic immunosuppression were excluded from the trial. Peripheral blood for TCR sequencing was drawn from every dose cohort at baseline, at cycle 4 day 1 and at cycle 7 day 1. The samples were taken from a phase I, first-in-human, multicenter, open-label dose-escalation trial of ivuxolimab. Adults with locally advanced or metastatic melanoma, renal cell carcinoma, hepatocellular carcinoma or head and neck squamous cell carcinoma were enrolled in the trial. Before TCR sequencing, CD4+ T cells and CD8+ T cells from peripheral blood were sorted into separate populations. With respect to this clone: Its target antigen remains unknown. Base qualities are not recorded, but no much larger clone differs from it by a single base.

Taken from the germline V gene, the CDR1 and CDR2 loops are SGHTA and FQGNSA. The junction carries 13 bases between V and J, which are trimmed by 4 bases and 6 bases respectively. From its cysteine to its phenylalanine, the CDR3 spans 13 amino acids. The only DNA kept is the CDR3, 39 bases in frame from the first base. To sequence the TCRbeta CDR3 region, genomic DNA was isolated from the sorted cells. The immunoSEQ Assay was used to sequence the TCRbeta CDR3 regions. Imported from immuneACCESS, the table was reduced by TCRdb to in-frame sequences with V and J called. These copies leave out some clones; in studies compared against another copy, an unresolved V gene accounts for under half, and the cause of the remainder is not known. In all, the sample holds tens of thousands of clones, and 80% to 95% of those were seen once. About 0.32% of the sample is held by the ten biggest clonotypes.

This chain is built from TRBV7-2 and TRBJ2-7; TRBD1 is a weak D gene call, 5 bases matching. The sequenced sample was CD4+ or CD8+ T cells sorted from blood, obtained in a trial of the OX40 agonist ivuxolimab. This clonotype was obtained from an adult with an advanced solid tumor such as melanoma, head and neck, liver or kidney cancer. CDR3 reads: CASSYGQGGEQYF. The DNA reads TGTGCCAGCAGCTACGGCCAGGGCGGCGAGCAGTACTTC. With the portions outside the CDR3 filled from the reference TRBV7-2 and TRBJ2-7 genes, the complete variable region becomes GAGVSQSPSNKVTEKGKDVELRCDPISGHTALYWYRQSLGQGLEFLIYFQGNSAPDKSGLPSDRFSAERTGGSVSTLTIQRTQQEDSAVYLCASSYGQGGEQYFGPGTRLTVT.